This T cell receptor (beta chain) was found in a study of blood T cell repertoires in COVID-19. Study as a whole: Both acute and convalescent COVID-19 samples were obtained from the United States, Italy and Spain. T cells, B-cell-depleted T cells, or PBMCs provided the cDNA or gDNA that served as material.

Sequencing was performed with immunoSEQ multiplex PCR; in TCRdb, only in-frame clones are kept and a portion is missing. This sample yields more than 80,000 clones, of which around 84% are seen a single time; about 5.1% belongs to the top ten. From germline, CDR1 is MGHRA and CDR2 YSYEKL. The V gene lost 5 bases and the J gene lost 4 bases, with 17 bases spanning the gap. The CDR3 is 15 amino acids. The sequenced sample was peripheral blood. The V and J genes are TRBV4-1 and TRBJ1-1; D is perhaps TRBD1 (5 bases). The TCR sequence derives from a man aged 40-49 years with acute or convalescent COVID-19. In DNA, the CDR3 is TGCGCCAGCAGCTGGACGGGACTGGGGGGCACTGAAGCTTTCTTT. It specifies CASSWTGLGGTEAFF.